This T cell receptor beta chain emerged from a study of T cell responses to AZD1222 COVID-19 vaccine. The V gene lost 0 bases and the J gene lost 0 bases, with 6 bases spanning the gap. The germline CDR1 and CDR2 sequences are MNHEY and SVGAGI. This CDR3 spans 15 amino acids. Regarding the study as a whole: Clonal diversity was possibly underestimated, and the donors were mostly white British, with more females.

Second-dose schedules of about 4 or about 12 weeks were combined. With regard to this clone: Antigen unknown.

Sequenced by immunoSEQ multiplex PCR; TCRdb stores in-frame clones only, minus some. In the table there are over 100,000 clones, 87% of which are singletons. V is TRBV6-5 and J is TRBJ1-3; unclear D gene. This TCR was recovered from an adult who received the AZD1222 COVID-19 vaccine. The sequences come from peripheral blood, collected 28 days after the second AZD1222 dose. The CDR3 sequence is CASSYSRDSGNTIYF. The CDR3 DNA sequence: TGTGCCAGCAGTTACTCGAGGGACTCTGGAAACACCATATATTTT.